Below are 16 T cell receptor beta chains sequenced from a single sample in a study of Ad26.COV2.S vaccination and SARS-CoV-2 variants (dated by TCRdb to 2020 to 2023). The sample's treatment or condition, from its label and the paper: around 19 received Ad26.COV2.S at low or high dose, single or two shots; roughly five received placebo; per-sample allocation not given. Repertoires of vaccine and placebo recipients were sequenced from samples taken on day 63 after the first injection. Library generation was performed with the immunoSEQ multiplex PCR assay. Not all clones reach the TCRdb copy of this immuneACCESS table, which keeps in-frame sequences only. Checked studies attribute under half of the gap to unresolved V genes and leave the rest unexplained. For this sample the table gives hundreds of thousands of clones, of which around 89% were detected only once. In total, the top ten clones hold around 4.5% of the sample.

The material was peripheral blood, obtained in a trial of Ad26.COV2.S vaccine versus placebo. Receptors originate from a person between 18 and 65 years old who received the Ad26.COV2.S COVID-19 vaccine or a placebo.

The CDR3 DNA is TGTGCCAGCAGTTATGTACTCAATTACGAGCAGTACTTC. Encoded protein: CASSYVLNYEQYF. V is TRBV6-2 or TRBV6-3 and J is TRBJ2-7; D ambiguous. Germline loops: CDR1 MNHEY, CDR2 SVGEGT. This CDR3 region has 13 residues. Trimming stripped 3 bases from V and 4 bases from J, with 10 bases between.

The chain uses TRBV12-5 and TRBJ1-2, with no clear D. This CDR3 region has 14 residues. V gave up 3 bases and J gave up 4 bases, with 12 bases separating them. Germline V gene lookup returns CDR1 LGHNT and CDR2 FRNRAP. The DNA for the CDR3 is TGTGCTAGTGGTTTTGCCCCCGGCGGCTATGGCTACACCTTC. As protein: CASGFAPGGYGYTF.

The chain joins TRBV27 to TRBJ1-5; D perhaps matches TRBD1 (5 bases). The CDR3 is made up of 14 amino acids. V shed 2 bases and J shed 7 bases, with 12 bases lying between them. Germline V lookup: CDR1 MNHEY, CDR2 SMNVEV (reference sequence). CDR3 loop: CASSLLGVGQPQHF. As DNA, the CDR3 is TGTGCCAGCAGTTTACTGGGGGTCGGGCAGCCCCAGCATTTT.

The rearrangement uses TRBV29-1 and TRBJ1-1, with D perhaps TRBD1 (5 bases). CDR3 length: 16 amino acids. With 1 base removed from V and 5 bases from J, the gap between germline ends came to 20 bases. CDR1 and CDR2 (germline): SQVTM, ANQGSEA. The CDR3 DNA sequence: TGCAGCGTTGAAGGGAGGGGCGGGACCCAGGAAACTGAAGCTTTCTTT. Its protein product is CSVEGRGGTQETEAFF.

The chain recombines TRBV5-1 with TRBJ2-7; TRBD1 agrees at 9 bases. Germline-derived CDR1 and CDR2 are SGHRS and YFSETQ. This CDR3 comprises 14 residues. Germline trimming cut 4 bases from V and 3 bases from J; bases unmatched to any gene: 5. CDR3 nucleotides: TGCGCCAGCAGCGGAAACAGGGGGCTCTACGAGCAGTACTTC. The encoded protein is CASSGNRGLYEQYF.

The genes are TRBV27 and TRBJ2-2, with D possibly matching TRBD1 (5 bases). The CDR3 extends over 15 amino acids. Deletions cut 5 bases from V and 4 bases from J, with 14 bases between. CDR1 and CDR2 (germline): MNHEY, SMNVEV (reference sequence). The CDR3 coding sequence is TGTGCCAGCAGTCGGACCCAGGGATCCACCGGGGAGCTGTTTTTT. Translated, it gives CASSRTQGSTGELFF.

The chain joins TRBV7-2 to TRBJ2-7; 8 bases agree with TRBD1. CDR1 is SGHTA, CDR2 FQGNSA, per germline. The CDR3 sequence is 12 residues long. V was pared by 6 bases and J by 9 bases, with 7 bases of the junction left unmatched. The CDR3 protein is CASSRDRGLQYF. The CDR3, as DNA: TGTGCCAGCAGTCGTGACAGGGGCTTGCAGTACTTC.

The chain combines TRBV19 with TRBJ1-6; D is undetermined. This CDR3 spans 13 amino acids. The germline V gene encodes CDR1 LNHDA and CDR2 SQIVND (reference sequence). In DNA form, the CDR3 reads TGTATCCAACCCCCATATTGGAATTCACCCCTCCACTTT. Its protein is CIQPPYWNSPLHF.

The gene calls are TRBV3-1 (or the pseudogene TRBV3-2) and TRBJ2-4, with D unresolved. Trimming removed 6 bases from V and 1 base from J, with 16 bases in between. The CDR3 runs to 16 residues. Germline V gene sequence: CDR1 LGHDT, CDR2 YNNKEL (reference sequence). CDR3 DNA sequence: TGTGCCAGCAGTCCGACGGGCCTAGGGGCCAAAAACATTCAGTACTTC. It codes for CASSPTGLGAKNIQYF.

DNA of the CDR3: TGCAGCGTTATTCAGGACCAGGCGAAAGAGACCCAGTACTTC. As protein: CSVIQDQAKETQYF. J is TRBJ2-5 and V is TRBV29-1; no clear D gene. This CDR3 region has 14 residues. Between the trimmed V and J ends, which lost 5 bases and 3 bases, there was a span of 16 bases. Germline-derived CDR1 and CDR2 are SQVTM and ANQGSEA.

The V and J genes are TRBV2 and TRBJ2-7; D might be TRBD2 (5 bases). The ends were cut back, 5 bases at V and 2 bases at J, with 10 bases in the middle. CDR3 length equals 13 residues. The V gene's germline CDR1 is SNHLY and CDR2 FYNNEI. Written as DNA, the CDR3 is TGTGCCAGCAGTAGGACTCAGGCCTACGAGCAGTACTTC. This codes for CASSRTQAYEQYF.

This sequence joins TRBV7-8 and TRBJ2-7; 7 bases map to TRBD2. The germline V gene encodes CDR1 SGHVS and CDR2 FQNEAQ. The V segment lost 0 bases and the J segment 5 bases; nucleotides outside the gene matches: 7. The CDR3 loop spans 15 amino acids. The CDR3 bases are TGTGCCAGCAGCTTAGCTCTAGCGGTTATACACGAGCAGTACTTC. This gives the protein CASSLALAVIHEQYF.

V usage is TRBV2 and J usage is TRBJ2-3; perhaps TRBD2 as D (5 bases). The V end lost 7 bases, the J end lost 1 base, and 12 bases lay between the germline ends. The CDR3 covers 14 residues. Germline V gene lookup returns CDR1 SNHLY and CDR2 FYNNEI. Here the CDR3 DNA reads TGTGCCAGCAAGGTAGCGCACGGCACAGATACGCAGTATTTT. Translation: CASKVAHGTDTQYF.

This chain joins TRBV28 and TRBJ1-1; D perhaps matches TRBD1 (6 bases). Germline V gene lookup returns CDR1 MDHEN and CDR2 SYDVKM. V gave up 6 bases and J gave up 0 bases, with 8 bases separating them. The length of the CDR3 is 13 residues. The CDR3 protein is CASRRQVNTEAFF. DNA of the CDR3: TGTGCCAGCAGGCGACAGGTGAACACTGAAGCTTTCTTT.

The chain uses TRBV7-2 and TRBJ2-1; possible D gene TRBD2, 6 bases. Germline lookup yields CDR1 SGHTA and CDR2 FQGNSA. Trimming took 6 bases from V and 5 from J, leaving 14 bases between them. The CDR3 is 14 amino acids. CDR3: CASSRTDYDNEQFF. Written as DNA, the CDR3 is TGTGCCAGCAGTCGAACGGACTACGACAATGAGCAGTTCTTC.

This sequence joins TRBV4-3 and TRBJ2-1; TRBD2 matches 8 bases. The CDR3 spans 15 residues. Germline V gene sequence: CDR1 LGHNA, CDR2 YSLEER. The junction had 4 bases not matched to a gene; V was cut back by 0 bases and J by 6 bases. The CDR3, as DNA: TGCGCCAGCAGCCAAGACCTAGGGACTAGCAATGAGCAGTTCTTC. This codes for CASSQDLGTSNEQFF.